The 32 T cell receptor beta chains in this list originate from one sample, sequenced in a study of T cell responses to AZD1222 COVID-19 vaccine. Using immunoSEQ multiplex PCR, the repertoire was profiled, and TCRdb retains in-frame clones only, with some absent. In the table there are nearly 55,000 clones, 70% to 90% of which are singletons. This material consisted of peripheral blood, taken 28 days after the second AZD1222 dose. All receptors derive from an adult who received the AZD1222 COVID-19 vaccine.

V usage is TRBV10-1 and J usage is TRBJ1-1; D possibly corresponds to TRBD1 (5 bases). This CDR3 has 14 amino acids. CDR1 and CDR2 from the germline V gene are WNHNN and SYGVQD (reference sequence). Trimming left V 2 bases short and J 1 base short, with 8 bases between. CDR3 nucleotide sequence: TGCGCCAGCAGTGAGGGTAGGGGGAACACTGAAGCTTTCTTT. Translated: CASSEGRGNTEAFF.

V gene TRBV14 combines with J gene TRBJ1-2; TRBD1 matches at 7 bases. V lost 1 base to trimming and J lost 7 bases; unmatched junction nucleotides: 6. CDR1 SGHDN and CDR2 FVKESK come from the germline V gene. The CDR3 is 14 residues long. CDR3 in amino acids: CASSQGGGAFGYTF. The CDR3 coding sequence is TGTGCCAGCAGCCAAGGAGGGGGCGCCTTTGGCTACACCTTC.

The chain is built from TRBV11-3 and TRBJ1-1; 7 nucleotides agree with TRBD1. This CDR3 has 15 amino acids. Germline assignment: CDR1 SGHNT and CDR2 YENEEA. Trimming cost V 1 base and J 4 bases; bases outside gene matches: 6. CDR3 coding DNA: TGTGCCAGCAGCTTAGTATTAGGGGGCACCACTGAAGCTTTCTTT. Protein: CASSLVLGGTTEAFF.

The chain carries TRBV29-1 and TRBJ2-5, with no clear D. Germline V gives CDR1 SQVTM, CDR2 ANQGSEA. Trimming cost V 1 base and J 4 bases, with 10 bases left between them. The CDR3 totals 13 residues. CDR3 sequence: CSVEVQSRETQYF. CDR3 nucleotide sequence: TGCAGCGTTGAAGTACAATCGCGAGAGACCCAGTACTTC.

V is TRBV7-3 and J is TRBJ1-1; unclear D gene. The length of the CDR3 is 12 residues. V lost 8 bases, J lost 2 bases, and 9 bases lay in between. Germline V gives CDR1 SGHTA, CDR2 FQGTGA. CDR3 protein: CASGPGNTEAFF. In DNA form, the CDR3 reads TGTGCCAGCGGGCCAGGTAACACTGAAGCTTTCTTT.

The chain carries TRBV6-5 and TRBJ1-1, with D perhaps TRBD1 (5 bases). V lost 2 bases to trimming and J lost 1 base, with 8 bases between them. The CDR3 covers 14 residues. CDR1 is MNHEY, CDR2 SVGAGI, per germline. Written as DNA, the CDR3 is TGTGCCAGCAGTTACGGGGCGGGGAACACTGAAGCTTTCTTT. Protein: CASSYGAGNTEAFF.

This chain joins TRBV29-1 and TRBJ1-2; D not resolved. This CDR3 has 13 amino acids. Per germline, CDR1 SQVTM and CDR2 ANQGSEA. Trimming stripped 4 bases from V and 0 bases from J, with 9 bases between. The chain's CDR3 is CSVVVDSNYGYTF. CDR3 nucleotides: TGCAGCGTTGTGGTAGATTCTAACTATGGCTACACCTTC.

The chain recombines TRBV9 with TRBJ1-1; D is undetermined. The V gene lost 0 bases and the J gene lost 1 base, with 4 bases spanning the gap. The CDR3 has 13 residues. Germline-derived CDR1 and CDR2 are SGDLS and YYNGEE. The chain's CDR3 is CASSVGPNTEAFF. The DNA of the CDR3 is TGTGCCAGCAGCGTAGGGCCGAACACTGAAGCTTTCTTT.

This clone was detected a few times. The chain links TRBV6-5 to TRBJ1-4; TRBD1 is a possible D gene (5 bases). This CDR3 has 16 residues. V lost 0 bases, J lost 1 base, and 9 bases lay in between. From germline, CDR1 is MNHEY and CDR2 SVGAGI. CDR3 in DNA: TGTGCCAGCAGTTACTCGGGGCGGCTAACTAATGAAAAACTGTTTTTT. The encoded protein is CASSYSGRLTNEKLFF.

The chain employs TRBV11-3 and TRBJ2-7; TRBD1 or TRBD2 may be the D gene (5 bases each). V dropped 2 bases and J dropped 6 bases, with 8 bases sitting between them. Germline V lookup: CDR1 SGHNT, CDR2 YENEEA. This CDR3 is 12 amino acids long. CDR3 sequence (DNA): TGTGCCAGCAGCTTATGGGGGTCCGAGCAGTACTTC. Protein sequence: CASSLWGSEQYF.

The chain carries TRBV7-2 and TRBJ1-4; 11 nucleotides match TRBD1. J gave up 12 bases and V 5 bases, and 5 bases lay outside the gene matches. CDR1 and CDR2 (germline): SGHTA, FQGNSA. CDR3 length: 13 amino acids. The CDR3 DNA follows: TGTGCCAGCAGCGCCCGGACAGGGGGCGAACTGTTTTTT. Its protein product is CASSARTGGELFF.

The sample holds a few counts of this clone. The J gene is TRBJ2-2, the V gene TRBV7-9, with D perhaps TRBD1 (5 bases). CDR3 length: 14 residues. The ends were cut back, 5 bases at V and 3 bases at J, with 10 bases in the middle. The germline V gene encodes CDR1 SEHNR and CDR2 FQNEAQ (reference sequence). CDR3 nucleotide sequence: TGTGCCAGCAGCCAAGACAGTGACACCGGGGAGCTGTTTTTT. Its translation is CASSQDSDTGELFF.

For the CDR3, the DNA is TGTGCCAGCAGTGACGGCCGGGACTTCCTCAACTATGGCTACACCTTC. The encoded protein is CASSDGRDFLNYGYTF. V and J are TRBV2 and TRBJ1-2; maybe TRBD1 (5 bases). The V and J ends lost 3 bases and 2 bases respectively, with 16 bases between them. Germline V gene sequence: CDR1 SNHLY, CDR2 FYNNEI. The CDR3 is made up of 16 amino acids.

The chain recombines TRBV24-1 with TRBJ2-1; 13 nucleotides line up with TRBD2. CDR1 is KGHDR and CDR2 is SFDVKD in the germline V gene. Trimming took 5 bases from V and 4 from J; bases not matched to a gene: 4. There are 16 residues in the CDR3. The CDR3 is CATSGGTSGNYNEQFF. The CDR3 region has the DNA TGTGCCACCAGTGGCGGGACTAGCGGGAATTACAATGAGCAGTTCTTC.

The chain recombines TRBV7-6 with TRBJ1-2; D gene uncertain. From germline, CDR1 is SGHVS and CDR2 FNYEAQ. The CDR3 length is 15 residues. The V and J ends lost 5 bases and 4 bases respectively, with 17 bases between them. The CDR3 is CASSSSTGISYGYTF. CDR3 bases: TGTGCCAGCAGCAGCAGTACCGGGATTTCCTATGGCTACACCTTC.

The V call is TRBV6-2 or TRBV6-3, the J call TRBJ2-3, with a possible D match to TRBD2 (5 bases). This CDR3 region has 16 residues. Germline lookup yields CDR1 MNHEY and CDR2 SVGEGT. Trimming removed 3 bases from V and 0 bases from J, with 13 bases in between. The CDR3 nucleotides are TGTGCCAGCAGTTATCATGAGCGGTCTAGCACAGATACGCAGTATTTT. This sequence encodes CASSYHERSSTDTQYF.

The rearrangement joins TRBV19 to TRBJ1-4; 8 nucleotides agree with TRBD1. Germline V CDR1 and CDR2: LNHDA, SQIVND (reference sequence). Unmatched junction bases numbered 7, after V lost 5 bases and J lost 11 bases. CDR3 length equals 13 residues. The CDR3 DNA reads TGTGCCAGTAGTGCGGACAGGGAAGAGAAACTGTTTTTT. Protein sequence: CASSADREEKLFF.

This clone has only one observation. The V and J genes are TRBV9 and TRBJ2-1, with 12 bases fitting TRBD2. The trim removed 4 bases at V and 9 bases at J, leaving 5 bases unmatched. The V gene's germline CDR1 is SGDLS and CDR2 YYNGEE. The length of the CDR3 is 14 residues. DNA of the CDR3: TGTGCCAGCAGCCCCCGGACTAGCGGGACTGAGCAGTTCTTC. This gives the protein CASSPRTSGTEQFF.

CDR3: CASSLNSGSWDTQYF. CDR3 DNA: TGTGCCAGCAGCTTAAATAGCGGGAGCTGGGATACGCAGTATTTT. The rearrangement joins TRBV7-9 to TRBJ2-3, with 9 positions matching TRBD2. The length of the CDR3 is 15 residues. After removal of 2 bases from V and 6 bases from J, the junction contained 6 bases not matched to a gene. From germline, CDR1 is SEHNR and CDR2 FQNEAQ (reference sequence).

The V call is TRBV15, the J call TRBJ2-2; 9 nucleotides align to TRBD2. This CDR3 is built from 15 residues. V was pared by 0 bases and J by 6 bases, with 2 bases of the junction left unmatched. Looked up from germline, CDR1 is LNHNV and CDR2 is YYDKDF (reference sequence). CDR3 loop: CATSRDLAGAGELFF. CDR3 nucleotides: TGTGCCACCAGCAGAGATTTAGCGGGAGCCGGGGAGCTGTTTTTT.

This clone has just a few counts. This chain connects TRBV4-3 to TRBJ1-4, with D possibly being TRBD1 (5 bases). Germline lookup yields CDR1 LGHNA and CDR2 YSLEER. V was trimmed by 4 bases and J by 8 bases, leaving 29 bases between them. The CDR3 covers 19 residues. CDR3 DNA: TGCGCCAGCAGCCCTGATAACGGGAGAGATCGGGGGAGTCGCGAAAAACTGTTTTTT. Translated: CASSPDNGRDRGSREKLFF.

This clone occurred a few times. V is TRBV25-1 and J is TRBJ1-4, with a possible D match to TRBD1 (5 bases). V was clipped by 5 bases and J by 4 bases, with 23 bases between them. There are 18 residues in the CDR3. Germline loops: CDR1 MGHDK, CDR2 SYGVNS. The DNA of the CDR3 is TGTGCCAGCAGTCAAACAACCGTGGCGGGGCCCCATAATGAAAAACTGTTTTTT. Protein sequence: CASSQTTVAGPHNEKLFF.

The chain's CDR3 is CASSQDPGVYNEQFF. As DNA, the CDR3 is TGTGCCAGCAGCCAAGATCCGGGGGTATACAATGAGCAGTTCTTC. The rearrangement uses TRBV4-2 and TRBJ2-1; tentative D call: TRBD2 (6 bases). V was trimmed by 0 bases and J by 4 bases, leaving 10 bases between them. The germline CDR1 and CDR2 sequences are LGHNA and YNFKEQ. The CDR3 length is 15 residues.

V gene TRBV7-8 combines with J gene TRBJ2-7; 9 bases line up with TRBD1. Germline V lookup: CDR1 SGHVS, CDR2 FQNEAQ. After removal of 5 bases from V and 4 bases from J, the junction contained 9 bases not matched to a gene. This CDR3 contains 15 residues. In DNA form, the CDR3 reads TGTGCCAGCAGCGCAACCGGGACAGGGAGATACGAGCAGTACTTC. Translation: CASSATGTGRYEQYF.

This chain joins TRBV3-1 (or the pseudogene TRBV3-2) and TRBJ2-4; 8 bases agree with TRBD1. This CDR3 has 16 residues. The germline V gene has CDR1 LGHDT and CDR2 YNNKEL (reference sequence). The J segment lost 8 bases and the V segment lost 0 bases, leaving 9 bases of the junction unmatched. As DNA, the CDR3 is TGTGCCAGCAGCCAAGATCGGGGCAGGGGGCGTCACATTCAGTACTTC. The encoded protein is CASSQDRGRGRHIQYF.

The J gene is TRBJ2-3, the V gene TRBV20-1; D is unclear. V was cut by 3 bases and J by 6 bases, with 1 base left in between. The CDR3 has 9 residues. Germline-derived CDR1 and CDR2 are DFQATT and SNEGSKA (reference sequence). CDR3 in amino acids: CSARDTQYF. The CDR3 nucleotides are TGCAGTGCTAGGGATACGCAGTATTTT.

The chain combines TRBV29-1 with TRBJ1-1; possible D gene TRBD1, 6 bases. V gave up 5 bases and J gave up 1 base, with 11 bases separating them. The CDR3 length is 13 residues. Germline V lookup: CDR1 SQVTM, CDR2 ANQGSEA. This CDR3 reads CSVLGGGNTEAFF. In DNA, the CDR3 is TGCAGCGTTTTGGGGGGCGGGAACACTGAAGCTTTCTTT.

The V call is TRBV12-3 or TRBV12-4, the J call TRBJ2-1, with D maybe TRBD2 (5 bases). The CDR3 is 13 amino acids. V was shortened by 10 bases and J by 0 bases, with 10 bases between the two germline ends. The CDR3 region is CATSSSSYNEQFF. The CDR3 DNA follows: TGTGCCACATCTAGCTCCTCCTACAATGAGCAGTTCTTC.

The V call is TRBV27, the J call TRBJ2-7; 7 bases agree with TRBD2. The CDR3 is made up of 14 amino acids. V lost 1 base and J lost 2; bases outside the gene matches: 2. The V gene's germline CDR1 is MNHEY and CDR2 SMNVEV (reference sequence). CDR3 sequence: CASSLLRGTYEQYF. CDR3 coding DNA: TGTGCCAGCAGTTTATTGCGGGGGACCTACGAGCAGTACTTC.

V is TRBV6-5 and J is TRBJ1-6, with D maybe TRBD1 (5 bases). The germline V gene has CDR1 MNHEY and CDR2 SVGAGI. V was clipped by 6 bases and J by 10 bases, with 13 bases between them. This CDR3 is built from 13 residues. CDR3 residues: CASSSGSRSPLHF. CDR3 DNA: TGTGCCAGCAGCTCAGGGTCGCGGTCACCCCTCCACTTT.

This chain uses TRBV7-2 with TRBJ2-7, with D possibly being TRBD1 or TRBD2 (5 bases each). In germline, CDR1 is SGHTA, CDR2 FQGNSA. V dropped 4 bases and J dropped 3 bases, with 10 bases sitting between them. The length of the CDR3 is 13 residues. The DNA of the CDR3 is TGTGCCAGCAGCTCCGGGACGCACTACGAGCAGTACTTC. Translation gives CASSSGTHYEQYF.

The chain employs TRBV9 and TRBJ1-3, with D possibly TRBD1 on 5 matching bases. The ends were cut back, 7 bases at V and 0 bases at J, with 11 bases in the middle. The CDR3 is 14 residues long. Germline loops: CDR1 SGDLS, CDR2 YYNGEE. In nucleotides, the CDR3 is TGTGCCAGCCGTCGGGGGGTCTCTGGAAACACCATATATTTT. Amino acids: CASRRGVSGNTIYF.